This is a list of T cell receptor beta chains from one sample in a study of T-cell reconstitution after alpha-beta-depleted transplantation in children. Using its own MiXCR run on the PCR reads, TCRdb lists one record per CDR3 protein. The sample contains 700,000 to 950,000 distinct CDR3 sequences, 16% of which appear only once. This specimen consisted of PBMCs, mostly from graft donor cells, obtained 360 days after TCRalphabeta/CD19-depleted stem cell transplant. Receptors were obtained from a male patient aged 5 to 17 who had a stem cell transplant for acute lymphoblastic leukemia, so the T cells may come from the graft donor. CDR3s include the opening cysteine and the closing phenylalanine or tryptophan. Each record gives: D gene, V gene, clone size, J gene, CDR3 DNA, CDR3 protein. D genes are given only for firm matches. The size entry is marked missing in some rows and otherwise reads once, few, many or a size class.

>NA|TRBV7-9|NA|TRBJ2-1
TGTGCCAGCAGCTTAGAACCACTCGTTGAGCAGTTCTTC
CASSLEPLVEQFF
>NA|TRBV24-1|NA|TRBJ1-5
TGTGCCACCAGTGATTATCACAGCGCTCAGCCCCAGCATTTT
CATSDYHSAQPQHF
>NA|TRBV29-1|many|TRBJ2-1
TGCAGCGCCCCTGGTTTGACTCTTTACAATGAGCAGTTCTTC
CSAPGLTLYNEQFF
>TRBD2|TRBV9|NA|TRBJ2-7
TGTGCCAGCAGCATGGACGGGAGACTAGCGGGGGATCGCTACGAGCAGTACTTC
CASSMDGRLAGDRYEQYF
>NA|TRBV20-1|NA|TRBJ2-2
TGCAGTGCTAGAGTAGGTAGCGCCAACACCGGGGAGCTGTTTTTT
CSARVGSANTGELFF
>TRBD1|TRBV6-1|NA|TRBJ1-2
TGTGCCAGCAGTGCCACAGCCAGGGGGGATGGCTACACCTTC
CASSATARGDGYTF
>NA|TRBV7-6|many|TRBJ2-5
TGCGCCAGCAGAAGGAGCAGCCAAGAGACCCAGTACTTC
CASRRSSQETQYF
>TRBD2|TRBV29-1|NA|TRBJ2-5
TGCAGCGTTGAGGGAAATTCGCTAGCGGGAGGAGAGACCCAGTACTTC
CSVEGNSLAGGETQYF
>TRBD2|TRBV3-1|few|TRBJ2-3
TGTGCCAGCAGCTTCCGAAGCGGGAGCGATACGCAGTATTTT
CASSFRSGSDTQYF
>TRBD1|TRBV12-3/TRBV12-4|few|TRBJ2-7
TGTGCCAGCAGTTTCGCCGGGACAGGGCCCGAGCAGTACTTC
CASSFAGTGPEQYF
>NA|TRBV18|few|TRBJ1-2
TGTGCCAGCTCACTTTTGGGGGGGACATACTATGGCTACACCTTC
CASSLLGGTYYGYTF
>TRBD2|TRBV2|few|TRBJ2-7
TGTGCCAGAGGACTTAGCGGGAGGGCTTACGAGCAGTACTTC
CARGLSGRAYEQYF
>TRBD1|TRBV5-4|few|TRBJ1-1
TGTGCCAGCAGCTTGGTTCCCAGGGGGCGTATGAACACTGAAGCTTTCTTT
CASSLVPRGRMNTEAFF
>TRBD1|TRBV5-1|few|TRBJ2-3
TGCGCCAGCGTACAGGGGAGCACAGATACGCAGTATTTT
CASVQGSTDTQYF
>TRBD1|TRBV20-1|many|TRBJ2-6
TGCAGTGCTAGCAACAGGGGGCAGTCTGGGGCCAACGTCCTGACTTTC
CSASNRGQSGANVLTF
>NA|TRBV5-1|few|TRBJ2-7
TGCGCCAGCAGCTTGTGGAACAGTTGGGCCCCCGAGCAGTACTTC
CASSLWNSWAPEQYF
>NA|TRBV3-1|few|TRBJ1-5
TGTGCCAGCAGCCAAGCGGGGACGGCTAGCAATCAGCCCCAGCATTTT
CASSQAGTASNQPQHF
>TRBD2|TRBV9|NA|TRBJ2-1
TGTGCCAGCAGCGTCCAGCGGGGCAACAATGAGCAGTTCTTC
CASSVQRGNNEQFF
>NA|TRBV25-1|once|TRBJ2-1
TGTGCCAGCAGTACTCCGGGACATCAGGGGAATGAGCAGTTCTTC
CASSTPGHQGNEQFF
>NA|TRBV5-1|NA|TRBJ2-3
TGCGCCAGCTCCCCGGCCCGCCTCCTGGGTGATACGCAGTATTTT
CASSPARLLGDTQYF
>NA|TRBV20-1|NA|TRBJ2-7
TGCAGTGCGGGAGATCTAGGGCCCCACGAGCAGTACTTC
CSAGDLGPHEQYF
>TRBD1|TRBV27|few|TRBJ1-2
TGTGCCAGCAAGGCAGGGGGTGGCTACACCTTC
CASKAGGGYTF